This is a list of T cell receptor beta chains from one sample in a study of shared clonotypes between healthy human individuals. Clones were read by immunoSEQ multiplex PCR, and TCRdb kept only the in-frame ones, dropping some. This sample has about 680,000 clones, with 55% to 85% found just once. The sequencing input was memory CD4+ T cells sorted from blood. The receptors originated from a woman in her 30s in good health. Each CDR3 is given with its conserved first and last residue. Fields, in order: clone size, D gene, V gene, J gene, CDR3 protein, CDR3 DNA. D genes are given only for firm matches. Part of the rows lack a size; the others show once, few, many or a class for expanded clones.

-	TRBD1	TRBV6-5	TRBJ1-5	CASRVTGDSNQPQHF	TGTGCCAGCAGAGTAACAGGGGATAGCAATCAGCCCCAGCATTTT
many	TRBD1	TRBV19	TRBJ2-2	CASMTGVGTGELFF	TGTGCCAGTATGACAGGGGTCGGCACCGGGGAGCTGTTTTTT
-	TRBD1	TRBV5-1	TRBJ2-1	CASRLEIRGNEQFF	TGCGCCTCACGGCTGGAAATCAGGGGGAATGAGCAGTTCTTC
-	TRBD1	TRBV29-1	TRBJ1-5	CSAGTGDQPQHF	TGCAGCGCGGGAACAGGGGATCAGCCCCAGCATTTT
once	-	TRBV19	TRBJ2-7	CASSMGGGEQYF	TGTGCCAGTAGTATGGGAGGTGGCGAGCAGTACTTC
-	-	TRBV7-1	TRBJ1-1	CASSLVLQGEAFF	TGTGCCAGCAGCTTAGTTCTACAGGGTGAAGCTTTCTTT
-	TRBD2	TRBV5-1	TRBJ2-3	CASSLRLAETDTQYF	TGCGCCAGCAGCTTGCGTCTAGCGGAGACAGATACGCAGTATTTT
-	-	TRBV7-6	TRBJ2-1	CASSFPTAANEQFF	TGTGCCAGCAGCTTTCCGACTGCAGCAAATGAGCAGTTCTTC
-	-	TRBV5-4	TRBJ2-3	CASSQQGRRTDTQYF	TGTGCCAGCAGCCAACAGGGCCGCCGCACAGATACGCAGTATTTT
many	TRBD2	TRBV28	TRBJ2-4	CASRGASGSSKNIQYF	TGTGCCAGCAGGGGGGCTAGCGGGAGTTCTAAAAACATTCAGTACTTC
-	TRBD1	TRBV28	TRBJ2-7	CASSPGQGYEQYF	TGTGCCAGCAGTCCGGGACAGGGTTACGAGCAGTACTTC
once	-	TRBV14	TRBJ2-7	CASSQDLFGYEQYF	TGTGCCAGCAGCCAAGATCTATTCGGCTACGAGCAGTACTTC
-	-	TRBV27	TRBJ2-5	CASRPRGSFETQYF	TGTGCCAGCAGACCACGGGGTAGCTTTGAGACCCAGTACTTC
-	-	TRBV5-1	TRBJ1-1	CASSPAIGWVNTEAFF	TGCGCCAGCAGCCCAGCCATCGGTTGGGTGAACACTGAAGCTTTCTTT
-	-	TRBV18	TRBJ2-2	CASSPLSGDNTGELFF	TGTGCCAGCTCACCACTAAGCGGAGATAACACCGGGGAGCTGTTTTTT
-	TRBD2	TRBV5-1	TRBJ2-3	CASSLVGRADTDTQYF	TGCGCCAGCAGCTTGGTCGGGAGGGCCGACACAGATACGCAGTATTTT
once	-	TRBV9	TRBJ2-5	CASSVAGRETQYF	TGTGCCAGCAGCGTAGCCGGGAGAGAGACCCAGTACTTC
-	TRBD1	TRBV11-2	TRBJ1-5	CASSRGQGHLPQHF	TGTGCCAGCAGCCGAGGACAGGGTCATCTTCCCCAGCATTTT
many	-	TRBV18	TRBJ2-7	CASSPDTLGEQYF	TGTGCCAGCTCACCGGATACCCTAGGCGAGCAGTACTTC
-	-	TRBV28	TRBJ1-4	CASSLWAGSNEKLFF	TGTGCCAGCAGTTTATGGGCTGGGAGCAATGAAAAACTGTTTTTT
once	-	TRBV11-2	TRBJ2-4	CASSSSDRAKNIQYF	TGTGCCAGCAGCTCCTCAGACAGGGCCAAAAACATTCAGTACTTC
-	TRBD1	TRBV15	TRBJ2-7	CATSSRTGPFYF	TGTGCCACCAGCAGCCGGACAGGCCCCTTCTACTTC
-	-	TRBV10-2	TRBJ2-3	CASKSTDTQYF	TGCGCCAGCAAGTCTACAGATACGCAGTATTTT
-	TRBD1	TRBV5-1	TRBJ2-1	CASSWDRVAYNEQFF	TGCGCCAGCAGCTGGGACAGGGTAGCCTACAATGAGCAGTTCTTC
-	-	TRBV5-1	TRBJ1-2	CASSLDPEDGYTF	TGCGCCAGCAGCTTAGACCCGGAGGATGGCTACACCTTC
-	-	TRBV5-1	TRBJ2-1	CASSSGDEHNEQFF	TGCGCCAGCAGCTCGGGGGACGAGCACAATGAGCAGTTCTTC
many	TRBD2	TRBV14	TRBJ2-3	CASSQNPGLAGGPTDTQYF	TGTGCCAGCAGCCAAAACCCGGGACTAGCGGGAGGACCCACAGATACGCAGTATTTT
-	-	TRBV5-1	TRBJ2-3	CASSSSVTDTQYF	TGCGCCAGCAGTAGTAGCGTCACAGATACGCAGTATTTT
-	-	TRBV19	TRBJ1-1	CASSIGGRNTEAFF	TGTGCCAGTAGTATAGGGGGCAGGAATACTGAAGCTTTCTTT
-	-	TRBV28	TRBJ1-2	CAITPGTKANYGYTF	TGTGCCATCACTCCCGGGACAAAGGCTAACTATGGCTACACCTTC
-	-	TRBV27	TRBJ1-5	CASSLRGTFSNQPQHF	TGTGCCAGCAGTTTACGCGGTACATTTAGCAATCAGCCCCAGCATTTT
few	TRBD1	TRBV25-1	TRBJ2-7	CASSEKGQDPADEQYF	TGTGCCAGCAGTGAAAAAGGACAGGACCCTGCCGACGAGCAGTACTTC
-	TRBD1	TRBV5-7	TRBJ1-2	CASSPGTDNYGYTF	TGTGCCAGCAGCCCCGGGACAGACAACTATGGCTACACCTTC
-	-	TRBV7-2	TRBJ2-7	CASSHPSTYEQYF	TGTGCCAGCAGCCACCCTAGCACCTACGAGCAGTACTTC
-	-	TRBV4-1	TRBJ2-7	CASSLRDGSNYEQYF	TGCGCCAGCAGCCTCCGGGACGGATCAAACTACGAGCAGTACTTC
-	TRBD1	TRBV10-2	TRBJ1-1	CASRVTGMSTEAFF	TGCGCCAGCAGGGTGACAGGGATGAGCACTGAAGCTTTCTTT
-	TRBD2	TRBV2	TRBJ2-7	CASSEFPSGTYEQYF	TGTGCCAGCAGTGAATTCCCTAGCGGGACCTACGAGCAGTACTTC
-	-	TRBV6-1	TRBJ1-2	CASSEQGNYGYTF	TGTGCCAGCAGTGAGCAGGGTAACTATGGCTACACCTTC
few	-	TRBV5-6	TRBJ2-3	CASSYLGLGTDTQYF	TGTGCCAGCAGCTACCTGGGCTTGGGCACAGATACGCAGTATTTT
-	-	TRBV4-2	TRBJ2-3	CASSQERQGMADTQYF	TGTGCCAGCAGCCAAGAACGGCAGGGAATGGCAGATACGCAGTATTTT